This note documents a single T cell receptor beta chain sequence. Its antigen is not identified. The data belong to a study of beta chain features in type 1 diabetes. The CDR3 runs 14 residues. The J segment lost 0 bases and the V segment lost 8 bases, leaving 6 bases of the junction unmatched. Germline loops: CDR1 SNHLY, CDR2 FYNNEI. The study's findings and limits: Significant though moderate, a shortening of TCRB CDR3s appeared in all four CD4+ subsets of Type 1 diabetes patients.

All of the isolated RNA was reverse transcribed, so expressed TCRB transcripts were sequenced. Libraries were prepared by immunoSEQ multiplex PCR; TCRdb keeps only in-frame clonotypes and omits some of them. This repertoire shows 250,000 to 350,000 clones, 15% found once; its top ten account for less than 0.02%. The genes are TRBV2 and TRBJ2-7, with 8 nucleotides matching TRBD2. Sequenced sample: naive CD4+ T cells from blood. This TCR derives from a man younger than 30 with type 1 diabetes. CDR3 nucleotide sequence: TGTGCCAGCCTACGTCTAGCGGGCTCCTACGAGCAGTACTTC. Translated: CASLRLAGSYEQYF.